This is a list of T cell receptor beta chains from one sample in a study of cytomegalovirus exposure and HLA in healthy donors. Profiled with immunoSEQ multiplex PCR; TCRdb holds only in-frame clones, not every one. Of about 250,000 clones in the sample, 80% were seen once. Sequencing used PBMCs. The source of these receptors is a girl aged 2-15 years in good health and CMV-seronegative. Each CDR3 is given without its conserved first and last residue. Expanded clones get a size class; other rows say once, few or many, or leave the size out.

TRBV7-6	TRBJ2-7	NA	ASSLVQGSPYEQY
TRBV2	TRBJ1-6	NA	ASSHLSPGSGYNSPLH
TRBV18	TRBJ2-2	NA	ASSAIAGRNTGELF
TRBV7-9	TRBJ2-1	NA	ASTGQHHEQF
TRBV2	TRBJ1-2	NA	ASSPPGYGYT
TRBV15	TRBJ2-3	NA	ATSRSLAAPDTQY
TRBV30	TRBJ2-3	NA	AWSRGTSGILNTDTQY
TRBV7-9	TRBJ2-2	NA	ASSVTSGRLSGELF
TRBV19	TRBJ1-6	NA	ASSKSSGVYRNSPLH
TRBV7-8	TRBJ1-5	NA	ASSSRQGALNQPQH
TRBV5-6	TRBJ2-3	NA	ASSPSSGTNMFTDTQY
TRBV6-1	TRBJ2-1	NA	ASRDSGGQHEQF
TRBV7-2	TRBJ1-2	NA	ASSFNTGYGYT
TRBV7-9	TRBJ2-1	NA	ASSLVFRGEQF
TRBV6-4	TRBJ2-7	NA	ASSVLAGHYEQY
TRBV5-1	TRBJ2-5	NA	ASSRDRFQETQY
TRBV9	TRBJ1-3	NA	ASSLQGGNTIY
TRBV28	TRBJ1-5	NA	ASSFLGTGVQPQH
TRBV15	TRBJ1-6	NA	ATSKGQPSSYNSPLH
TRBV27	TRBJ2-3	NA	ASSPLSPTDTQY
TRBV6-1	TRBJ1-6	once	ASSELLGLDNSPLH
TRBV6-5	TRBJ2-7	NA	ASSPTGYEQY
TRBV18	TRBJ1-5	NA	ASSPPGGTNQPQH
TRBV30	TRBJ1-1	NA	VWQKVGRMNTEAF
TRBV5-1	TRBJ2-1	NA	ASSKTSGGTNEQF
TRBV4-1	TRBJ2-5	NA	ASSQVPGKMGETQY
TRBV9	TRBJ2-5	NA	ASSVVSGSQETQY
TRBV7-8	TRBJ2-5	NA	ASSSTSGGQETQY
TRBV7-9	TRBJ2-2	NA	ASSLARLAGTVDGELF
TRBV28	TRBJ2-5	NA	ASNAQGPQETQY
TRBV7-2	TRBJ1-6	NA	ASSGQLVSSPLH
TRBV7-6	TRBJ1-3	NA	ASSSQTTRTGETIY
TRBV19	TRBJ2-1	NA	ASSFLAGYNEQF
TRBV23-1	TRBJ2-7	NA	ASSQGTGGYYEQY
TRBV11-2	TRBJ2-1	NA	ASNLLAGRTYNEQF
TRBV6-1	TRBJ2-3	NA	ASTPSLGGTDTQY
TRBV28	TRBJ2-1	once	ASRPPRLGVTDEQF
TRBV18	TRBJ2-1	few	ASSRTGVRYFDEQF
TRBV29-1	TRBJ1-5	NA	SVIGGGNQPQH
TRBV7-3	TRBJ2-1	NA	ASSLGTSGNEQF
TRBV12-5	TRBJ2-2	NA	ASGLGNCGGAGELF
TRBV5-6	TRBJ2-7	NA	ASSPGPGQTYEQY
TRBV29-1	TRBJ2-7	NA	SVRDRGQGSYEQY
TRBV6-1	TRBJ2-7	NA	ASSGSGTSGSYEQY
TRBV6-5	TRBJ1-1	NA	ASSHAGSNTEAF
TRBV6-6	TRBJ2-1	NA	ASTEAEPNEQF
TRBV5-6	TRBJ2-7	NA	ASSLVWPRGYEQY
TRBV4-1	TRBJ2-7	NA	ASSQVIIGQGYNEQY
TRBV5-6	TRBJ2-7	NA	ASSSYIYEQY
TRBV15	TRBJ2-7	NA	ATSQTPGLAGLGEQY
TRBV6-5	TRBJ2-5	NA	ASSYTTGTQY
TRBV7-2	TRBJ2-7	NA	ASSLTPQGPYEQY
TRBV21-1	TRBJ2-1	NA	ASSKGGVGDRVDEQF
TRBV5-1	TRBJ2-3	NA	ASSFGVGDSRVVSDTQY
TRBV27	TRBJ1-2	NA	ASSLSHRVNYGYT
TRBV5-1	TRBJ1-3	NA	ASSLVVSSGNTIY
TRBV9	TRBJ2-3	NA	ASSVEMDINPQRDTQY
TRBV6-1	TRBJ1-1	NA	ASSTSGGGTEAF
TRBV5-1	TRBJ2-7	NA	ASGKAGGPISYEQY
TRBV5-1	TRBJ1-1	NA	ASSATANTEAF